This T cell receptor (beta chain) was identified in a study of blood T cell repertoires in COVID-19. Study-wide context: T cells, B-cell-depleted T cells, or PBMCs provided the cDNA or gDNA that served as material.

Profiled with immunoSEQ multiplex PCR; TCRdb holds only in-frame clones, not every one. Among 250,000 or so clones listed, 89% were seen once. CDR1 and CDR2 (germline): SGHTA, FQGNSA. V shed 3 bases, J shed 8 bases, and the junction held 10 bases outside the gene matches. The CDR3 loop spans 15 amino acids. The chain carries TRBV7-2 and TRBJ2-4; 7 bases agree with TRBD2. This sequence originates from a woman aged 40 to 55 who had recovered from COVID-19. Sequenced material: peripheral blood. Here the CDR3 reads CASSLMGLREDIQYF. CDR3 in DNA: TGTGCCAGCAGCTTGATGGGCCTCCGGGAGGACATTCAGTACTTC.